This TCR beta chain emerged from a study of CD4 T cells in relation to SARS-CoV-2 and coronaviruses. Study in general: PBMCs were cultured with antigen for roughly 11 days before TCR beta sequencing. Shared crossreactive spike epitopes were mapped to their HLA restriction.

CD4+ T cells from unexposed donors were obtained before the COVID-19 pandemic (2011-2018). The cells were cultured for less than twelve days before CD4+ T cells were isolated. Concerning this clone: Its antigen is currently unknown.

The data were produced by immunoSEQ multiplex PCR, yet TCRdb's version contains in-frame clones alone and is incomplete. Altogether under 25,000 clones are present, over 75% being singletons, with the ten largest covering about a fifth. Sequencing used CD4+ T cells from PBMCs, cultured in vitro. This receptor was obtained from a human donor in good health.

The CDR3 loop reads CASSAAQGSYNSPLHF. DNA of the CDR3: TGTGCCAGCAGCGCGGCCCAGGGGTCCTATAATTCACCCCTCCACTTT. The chain recombines TRBV11-2 with TRBJ1-6, with D perhaps matching TRBD1 (6 bases). The CDR3 covers 16 residues. V shed 5 bases and J shed 1 base, with 12 bases lying between them. Germline CDR1 and CDR2: SGHAT and FQNNGV. Based on the CDR3 plus reference TRBV11-2 and TRBJ1-6, the full variable domain is EAGVAQSPRYKIIEKRQSVAFWCNPISGHATLYWYQQILGQGPKLLIQFQNNGVVDDSQLPKDRFSAERLKGVDSTLKIQPAKLEDSAVYLCASSAAQGSYNSPLHFGNGTRLTVT.